This TCR beta chain was identified in a study of T cell responses to AZD1222 COVID-19 vaccine. About the study: Some second doses came at about 4 weeks and others at about 12 weeks; these were pooled.

The V gene lost 6 bases and the J gene lost 5 bases, with 13 bases spanning the gap. The CDR3 runs 14 residues. CDR1 is MNHEY and CDR2 is SVGAGI in the germline V gene. The method was immunoSEQ multiplex PCR; TCRdb's version includes in-frame clones alone and lacks a portion of them. The profile shows roughly 120,000 clones, roughly 92% of them singletons. About this clone: The antigen remains unidentified.

General study points: A mostly white British donor set with more females was recruited, and clonal diversity was possibly underestimated. Regions 160-218 and 743-854 held dominance among vaccine-associated CD4 TCRs, which spanned spike. Seropositive AZD1222 recipients at baseline numbered only 6 or 7.

This sample comprised peripheral blood, obtained on day 0 of AZD1222 vaccination. V gene TRBV6-5 combines with J gene TRBJ1-4; TRBD1 is a possible D gene (5 bases). This receptor was identified in an adult in good health. The CDR3 bases are TGTGCCAGCAGGGACCAGGGATGGAATGAAAAACTGTTTTTT. Translation: CASRDQGWNEKLFF.